The TCR beta chain under discussion was sequenced for a study of vaccination and CD4 T cells after COVID-19. Cultured CD4+ T-cell DNA underwent Oncomine TCR Beta short-read sequencing. Genomic DNA from cultured CD4+ T cells was extracted. TCRdb processed the PCR reads anew with MiXCR; each CDR3 protein has one entry. The sample lists about 14,000 distinct CDR3 sequences, around 40% occurring once. The table lists this clonotype with a few counts. Antigen unknown. Treatment given: roughly ten-day PBMC culture with coronavirus spike peptide pools or control peptides (ViraFEST assay). By negative selection, CD4+ T cells were isolated once culture had run for nine to eleven days. The CDR3 is 18 residues long. CDR1 and CDR2 (germline): MNHNS, SASEGT. J gave up 0 bases and V 5 bases, and 10 bases lay outside the gene matches.

The TCR was taken from a human donor with COVID-19. Specimen: cultured CD4+ T cells from blood. The gene calls are TRBV6-1 and TRBJ1-6; 7 positions match TRBD1. The CDR3 sequence: CASSPRSRDSSYNSPLHF. The CDR3 region has the DNA TGTGCCAGCAGTCCCAGGTCGCGGGACAGCTCCTATAATTCACCCCTCCACTTT.